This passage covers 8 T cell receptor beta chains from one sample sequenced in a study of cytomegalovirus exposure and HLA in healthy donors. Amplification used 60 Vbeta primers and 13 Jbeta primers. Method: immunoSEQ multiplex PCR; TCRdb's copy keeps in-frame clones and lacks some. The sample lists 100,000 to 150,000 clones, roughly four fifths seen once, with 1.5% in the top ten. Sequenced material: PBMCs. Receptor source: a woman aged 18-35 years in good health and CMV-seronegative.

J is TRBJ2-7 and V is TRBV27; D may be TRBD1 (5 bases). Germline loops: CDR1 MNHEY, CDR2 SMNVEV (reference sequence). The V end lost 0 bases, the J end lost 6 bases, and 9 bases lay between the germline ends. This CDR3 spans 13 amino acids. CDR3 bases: TGTGCCAGCAGTTTATCCAAAAGGGGCGAGCAGTACTTC. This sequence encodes CASSLSKRGEQYF.

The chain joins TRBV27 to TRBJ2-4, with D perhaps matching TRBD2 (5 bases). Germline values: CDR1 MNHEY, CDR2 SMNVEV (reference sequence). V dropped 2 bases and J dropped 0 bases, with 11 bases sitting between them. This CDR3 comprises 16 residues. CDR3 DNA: TGTGCCAGCAGTTTAGGGAGCCTACTAGCCAAAAACATTCAGTACTTC. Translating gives CASSLGSLLAKNIQYF.

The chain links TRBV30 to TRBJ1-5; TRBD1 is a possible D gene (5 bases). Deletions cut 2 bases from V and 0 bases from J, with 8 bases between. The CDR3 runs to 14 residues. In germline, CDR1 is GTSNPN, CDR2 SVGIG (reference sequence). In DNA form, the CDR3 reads TGTGCCTGGAGTAGGGGTACTAGCAATCAGCCCCAGCATTTT. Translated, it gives CAWSRGTSNQPQHF.

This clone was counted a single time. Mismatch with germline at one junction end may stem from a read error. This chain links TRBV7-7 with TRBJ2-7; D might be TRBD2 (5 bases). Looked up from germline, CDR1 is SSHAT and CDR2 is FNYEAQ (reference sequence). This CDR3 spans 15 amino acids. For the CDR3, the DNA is TGTGCTAGCAGCTTAGGTGAAGGCTCGGGGTACGAGCAGTACTTC. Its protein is CASSLGEGSGYEQYF. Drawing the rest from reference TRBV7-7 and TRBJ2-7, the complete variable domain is GAGVSQSPRYKVTKRGQDVTLRCDPISSHATLYWYQQALGQGPEFLTYFNYEAQPDKSGLPSDRFSAERPEGSISTLTIQRTEQRDSAMYRCASSLGEGSGYEQYFGPGTRLTVT.

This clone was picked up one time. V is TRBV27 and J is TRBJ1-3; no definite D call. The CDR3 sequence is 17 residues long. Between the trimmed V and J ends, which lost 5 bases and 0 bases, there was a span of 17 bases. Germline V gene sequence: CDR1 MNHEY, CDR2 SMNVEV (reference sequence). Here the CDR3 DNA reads TGTGCCAGCAGTCTAATACCACCACGAGACTCTGGAAACACCATATATTTT. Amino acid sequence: CASSLIPPRDSGNTIYF.

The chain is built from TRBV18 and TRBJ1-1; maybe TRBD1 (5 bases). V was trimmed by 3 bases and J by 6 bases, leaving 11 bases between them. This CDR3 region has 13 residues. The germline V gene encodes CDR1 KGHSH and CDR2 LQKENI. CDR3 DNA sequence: TGTGCCAGCTCACCCGTTACGGGGGCTGAAGCTTTCTTT. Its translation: CASSPVTGAEAFF.

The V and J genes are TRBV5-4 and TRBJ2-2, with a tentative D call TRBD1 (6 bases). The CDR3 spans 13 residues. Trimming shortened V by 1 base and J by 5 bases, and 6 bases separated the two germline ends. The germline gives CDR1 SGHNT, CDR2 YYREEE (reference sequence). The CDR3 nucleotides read TGTGCCAGCAGCTTGACAGGGACCGGGGAGCTGTTTTTT. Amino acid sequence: CASSLTGTGELFF.

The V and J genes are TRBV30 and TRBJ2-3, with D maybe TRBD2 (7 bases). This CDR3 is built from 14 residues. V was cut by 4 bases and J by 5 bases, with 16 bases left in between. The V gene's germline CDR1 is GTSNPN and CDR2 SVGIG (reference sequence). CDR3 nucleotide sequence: TGTGCCTGGAAGGGGGGGCCGTACGGAGATACGCAGTATTTT. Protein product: CAWKGGPYGDTQYF.